The 23 T cell receptor beta chains given below trace back to one sample, sequenced in a study of cytomegalovirus exposure and HLA in healthy donors. A multiplex PCR was run with 60 Vbeta primers and 13 Jbeta primers. Clones were sequenced by immunoSEQ multiplex PCR, and TCRdb holds only the in-frame ones, with some missing. The record lists tens of thousands of clones, of which the ten most abundant hold 2.7%. The sequenced sample was PBMCs. The origin of the receptors is a man aged 40-55 years in good health and CMV-seronegative.

The gene calls are TRBV12-5 and TRBJ2-1; the match to TRBD1 covers 7 bases. This CDR3 contains 16 residues. V lost 0 bases and J lost 6; bases outside the gene matches: 8. Germline V CDR1 and CDR2: LGHNT, FRNRAP. The CDR3 loop is CASGLVVQGVGNEQFF. CDR3 nucleotides: TGTGCTAGTGGTTTGGTTGTTCAGGGGGTTGGCAATGAGCAGTTCTTC.

V gene TRBV6-1 combines with J gene TRBJ2-3; TRBD2 matches at 8 bases. V shed 8 bases, J shed 2 bases, and the junction held 6 bases outside the gene matches. This CDR3 has 14 amino acids. CDR1 MNHNS and CDR2 SASEGT come from the germline V gene. CDR3 region: CASLFSGNTDTQYF. The CDR3 DNA reads as TGTGCCAGCCTATTTAGCGGGAACACAGATACGCAGTATTTT.

The chain couples TRBV7-9 to TRBJ1-1; perhaps TRBD1 as D (5 bases). This CDR3 is built from 15 residues. Germline V lookup: CDR1 SEHNR, CDR2 FQNEAQ (reference sequence). Trimming took off 5 bases at V and 0 bases at J, with 13 bases between the two ends. The CDR3 coding sequence is TGTGCCAGCAGCCCGCGGACCAGGGTGAACACTGAAGCTTTCTTT. Translated: CASSPRTRVNTEAFF.

This chain joins TRBV18 and TRBJ1-5; weak D call: TRBD1 (5 bases). This CDR3 is 17 amino acids long. Germline CDR1 is KGHSH and CDR2 is LQKENI. Trimming left V 3 bases short and J 2 bases short, with 17 bases between. The CDR3 DNA is TGTGCCAGCTCACCCTTTGCGTCCGGCAGGGGCAATCAGCCCCAGCATTTT. Translated: CASSPFASGRGNQPQHF.

This chain connects TRBV4-1 to TRBJ1-2; the match to TRBD1 covers 10 bases. V gave up 0 bases and J gave up 8 bases; unmatched junction bases: 12. CDR1 and CDR2 (germline): MGHRA, YSYEKL. The CDR3 covers 17 residues. CDR3 loop: CASSQDPRDRGRKGYTF. CDR3 DNA sequence: TGCGCCAGCAGCCAAGACCCCCGGGACAGGGGCAGGAAGGGCTACACCTTC.

The chain uses TRBV2 and TRBJ1-6; possibly TRBD1 for D (5 bases). Germline loops: CDR1 SNHLY, CDR2 FYNNEI. The CDR3 sequence is 13 residues long. V lost 4 bases and J lost 7, with 8 bases in between. The CDR3 coding sequence is TGTGCCAGCAGTGGGTCAGGGAATTCACCCCTCCACTTT. It is translated as CASSGSGNSPLHF. Variable domain in full (rest from reference TRBV2 and TRBJ1-6): EPEVTQTPSHQVTQMGQEVILRCVPISNHLYFYWYRQILGQKVEFLVSFYNNEISEKSEIFDDQFSVERPDGSNFTLKIRSTKLEDSAMYFCASSGSGNSPLHFGNGTRLTVT.

This rearrangement joins TRBV6-5 to TRBJ1-1, with a possible D match to TRBD1 (5 bases). The CDR3 is 14 residues long. Germline loops: CDR1 MNHEY, CDR2 SVGAGI. V was trimmed by 3 bases and J by 5 bases, leaving 13 bases between them. CDR3 DNA sequence: TGTGCCAGCAGTTATGGCAGGGAAACGACTGAAGCTTTCTTT. The encoded protein is CASSYGRETTEAFF.

CDR3 DNA: TGTGCCAGCAGTCGCAGCCGGGACACCTACAATGAGCAGTTCTTC. Protein sequence: CASSRSRDTYNEQFF. The chain carries TRBV6-1 and TRBJ2-1; the D gene is possibly TRBD1 (6 bases). CDR1 is MNHNS, CDR2 SASEGT, per germline. The CDR3 is 15 residues long. Trimming removed 5 bases at V and 2 bases at J, with 13 bases between.

This rearrangement joins TRBV10-3 to TRBJ2-7; 7 bases are shared with TRBD1. Trimming removed 10 bases from V and 2 bases from J; junction bases left unmatched: 2. Germline V lookup: CDR1 ENHRY, CDR2 SYGVKD. The CDR3 loop spans 11 amino acids. The chain's CDR3 is CATGTAYEQYF. DNA of the CDR3: TGTGCCACCGGGACAGCCTACGAGCAGTACTTC.

This sequence joins TRBV6-1 and TRBJ1-1, with 7 positions matching TRBD1. Germline CDR1 and CDR2: MNHNS and SASEGT. V trimming: 10 bases; J trimming: 0 bases; junction bases outside the gene matches: 11. CDR3 length equals 15 residues. CDR3 loop: CATRKEGQMNTEAFF. The CDR3, as DNA: TGTGCCACCCGCAAAGAGGGACAGATGAACACTGAAGCTTTCTTT.

V gene TRBV7-9 combines with J gene TRBJ2-7; the D is unclear. V was cut by 2 bases and J by 2 bases, with 10 bases left in between. The CDR3 is 14 residues long. Germline V gives CDR1 SEHNR, CDR2 FQNEAQ (reference sequence). The CDR3 sequence is CASSLTTAPYEQYF. In DNA form, the CDR3 reads TGTGCCAGCAGCTTAACTACGGCACCCTACGAGCAGTACTTC.

On this clone: Other DNA sequences in this sample translate to the same CDR3. V is TRBV20-1 and J is TRBJ1-1, with D uncertain. The V gene's germline CDR1 is DFQATT and CDR2 SNEGSKA (reference sequence). This CDR3 region has 11 residues. V was shortened by 5 bases and J by 10 bases, with 14 bases between the two germline ends. The CDR3: CSAPTPWAAFF. The CDR3, as DNA: TGCAGTGCTCCCACCCCCTGGGCAGCTTTCTTT.

To note about this clone: A read error may account for a junction end that differs from germline. The chain has TRBV2 and TRBJ2-1, with 7 nucleotides matching TRBD1. Germline V gene data show CDR1 as SNHLY and CDR2 as FYNNEI. The CDR3 contains 12 residues. The DNA of the CDR3 is TGTGCCAGCACTCTAATACGGGACAGACAGATCTTC. Translation gives CASTLIRDRQIF.

The chain is built from TRBV6-5 and TRBJ2-7; possible D gene TRBD1, 7 bases. Germline V lookup: CDR1 MNHEY, CDR2 SVGAGI. V gave up 6 bases and J gave up 2 bases, with 14 bases separating them. CDR3 length: 14 residues. CDR3 coding DNA: TGTGCCAGCAGCCAGGGCAGGGGGGCCTACGAGCAGTACTTC. Its protein product is CASSQGRGAYEQYF.

The rearrangement links TRBV6-1 to TRBJ2-7, with a possible D match to TRBD2 (5 bases). The CDR3 has 15 amino acids. Germline CDR1 is MNHNS and CDR2 is SASEGT. The V end lost 6 bases, the J end lost 4 bases, and 19 bases lay between the germline ends. CDR3 loop: CASSPRPLGVYEQYF. For the CDR3, the DNA is TGTGCCAGCAGCCCTAGACCCCTCGGGGTGTACGAGCAGTACTTC.

The chain carries TRBV9 and TRBJ2-2; perhaps TRBD1 as D (5 bases). Between the trimmed V and J ends, which lost 0 bases and 7 bases, there was a span of 13 bases. The CDR3 spans 15 residues. Germline CDR1 reads SGDLS; CDR2 reads YYNGEE. CDR3 amino acids: CASSVETVGNGELFF. CDR3 bases: TGTGCCAGCAGCGTAGAGACAGTAGGAAACGGGGAGCTGTTTTTT. The whole variable domain, filled in from reference TRBV9 and TRBJ2-2, reads DSGVTQTPKHLITATGQRVTLRCSPRSGDLSVYWYQQSLDQGLQFLIQYYNGEERAKGNILERFSAQQFPDLHSELNLSSLELGDSALYFCASSVETVGNGELFFGEGSRLTVL.

The rearrangement links TRBV29-1 to TRBJ2-1, with TRBD2 identical over 11 bases. After removal of 2 bases from V and 9 bases from J, the junction contained 9 bases not matched to a gene. Germline V lookup: CDR1 SQVTM, CDR2 ANQGSEA. The CDR3 consists of 15 residues. This chain's CDR3 is CSVERFSSGGSEQFF. The CDR3 DNA sequence: TGCAGCGTTGAAAGGTTTTCTAGCGGGGGGAGTGAGCAGTTCTTC.

V gene TRBV6-5 combines with J gene TRBJ2-7; D is unresolved. Germline V gene data show CDR1 as MNHEY and CDR2 as SVGAGI. This CDR3 region has 11 residues. Trimming removed 5 bases at V and 4 bases at J, with 6 bases between. The CDR3 loop reads CASSETYEQYF. CDR3 nucleotides: TGTGCCAGCAGTGAAACATACGAGCAGTACTTC.

The V gene is TRBV4-1, the J gene TRBJ1-1; D is uncertain. The CDR3 is 11 amino acids. In germline, CDR1 is MGHRA, CDR2 YSYEKL. V shed 0 bases and J shed 7 bases, with 3 bases lying between them. DNA of the CDR3: TGCGCCAGCAGCCAAGACAGTGAAGCTTTCTTT. Amino acid sequence: CASSQDSEAFF.

The chain joins TRBV10-3 to TRBJ2-2, with D possibly being TRBD2 (5 bases). CDR1 ENHRY and CDR2 SYGVKD come from the germline V gene. CDR3 length equals 13 residues. V was clipped by 7 bases and J by 4 bases, with 10 bases between them. This chain's CDR3 is CAINSAGTGELFF. The CDR3 DNA reads TGTGCCATCAACTCGGCGGGCACCGGGGAGCTGTTTTTT.

The chain uses TRBV11-2 and TRBJ2-6; D is unclear. The CDR3 extends over 14 amino acids. Trimming pared 4 bases from V and 0 bases from J, leaving 4 bases between. CDR1 SGHAT and CDR2 FQNNGV come from the germline V gene. CDR3: CASSSLSGANVLTF. The CDR3 nucleotides are TGTGCCAGCAGCTCCCTCTCTGGGGCCAACGTCCTGACTTTC.

The chain links TRBV5-1 to TRBJ2-3; TRBD2 aligns across 10 bases. J gave up 4 bases and V 0 bases, and 5 bases lay outside the gene matches. CDR3 length equals 16 residues. Germline V gene data show CDR1 as SGHRS and CDR2 as YFSETQ. The CDR3 reads CASSLVDSGGSDTQYF. For the CDR3, the DNA is TGCGCCAGCAGCTTGGTGGATAGCGGGGGGTCAGATACGCAGTATTTT. Full variable domain (missing parts from reference TRBV5-1 and TRBJ2-3): KAGVTQTPRYLIKTRGQQVTLSCSPISGHRSVSWYQQTPGQGLQFLFEYFSETQRNKGNFPGRFSGRQFSNSRSEMNVSTLELGDSALYLCASSLVDSGGSDTQYFGPGTRLTVL.

The CDR3 DNA follows: TGTGCCAGTAGTATGGGGGACAGGGGCTACACCTTC. Its protein product is CASSMGDRGYTF. The chain recombines TRBV19 with TRBJ1-2; 8 nucleotides align to TRBD1. Trimming at V came to 3 bases and at J to 8 bases, leaving 2 bases not matched to a gene. CDR3 length: 12 amino acids. The germline gives CDR1 LNHDA, CDR2 SQIVND (reference sequence).